One sample yielded the 5 T cell receptor beta chains listed below, sequenced in a study of blood T cell repertoires in COVID-19. Sequenced by immunoSEQ multiplex PCR; TCRdb stores in-frame clones only, minus some. The sample shows 90,000 to 95,000 clones, around nine tenths of them seen only once. Sequences were obtained from peripheral blood. The receptors stem from a woman in her 70s with acute or convalescent COVID-19.

This clone appeared a single time. The chain recombines TRBV18 with TRBJ2-5, with D unclear. V lost 3 bases and J lost 2, with 4 bases in between. The V gene's germline CDR1 is KGHSH and CDR2 LQKENI. This CDR3 has 12 residues. The CDR3 sequence: CASSPNQETQYF. CDR3 bases: TGTGCCAGCTCACCCAATCAAGAGACCCAGTACTTC.

This rearrangement joins TRBV25-1 to TRBJ1-2; 8 nucleotides match TRBD1. Germline V gene lookup returns CDR1 MGHDK and CDR2 SYGVNS. The CDR3 totals 12 residues. V dropped 6 bases and J dropped 10; count of bases not matched to a gene: 7. This CDR3 is CASRPGDRLYTF. In nucleotides, the CDR3 is TGTGCCAGCAGACCAGGGGACAGGCTCTACACCTTC.

The rearrangement joins TRBV3-1 (or the pseudogene TRBV3-2) to TRBJ2-1; D is possibly TRBD1 (5 bases). Between the trimmed V and J ends, which lost 5 bases and 7 bases, there was a span of 12 bases. The CDR3 has 13 residues. CDR1 is LGHDT and CDR2 is YNNKEL in the germline V gene (reference sequence). CDR3 sequence (DNA): TGTGCCAGCAGCGTAACTGGGGCTAATGAGCAGTTCTTC. This gives the protein CASSVTGANEQFF.

This clone was seen just once. The V call is TRBV7-9, the J call TRBJ1-6; TRBD1 is a possible D gene (5 bases). Germline V CDR1 and CDR2: SEHNR, FQNEAQ (reference sequence). The V gene lost 0 bases and the J gene lost 11 bases, with 8 bases spanning the gap. The CDR3 covers 13 residues. The CDR3 region has the DNA TGTGCCAGCAGCTTAGCTAGGGGCCCACCCCTCCACTTT. This encodes CASSLARGPPLHF.

This chain joins TRBV27 and TRBJ2-6, with D perhaps TRBD2 (5 bases). This CDR3 region has 18 residues. Germline loops: CDR1 MNHEY, CDR2 SMNVEV (reference sequence). The V and J ends lost 2 bases and 3 bases respectively, with 17 bases between them. CDR3 loop: CASSLIGLPVGGANVLTF. CDR3 DNA sequence: TGTGCCAGCAGTTTAATCGGACTGCCGGTGGGTGGGGCCAACGTCCTGACTTTC. Full variable domain (outside the CDR3, taken from reference TRBV27 and TRBJ2-6): EAQVTQNPRYLITVTGKKLTVTCSQNMNHEYMSWYRQDPGLGLRQIYYSMNVEVTDKGDVPEGYKVSRKEKRNFPLILESPSPNQTSLYFCASSLIGLPVGGANVLTFGAGSRLTVL.